A single sample is the source of the 12 T cell receptor beta chains below, sequenced in a study of T cell changes during pregnancy in multiple sclerosis. Repertoires were generated with immunoSEQ multiplex PCR, while TCRdb's copy carries only in-frame clones and drops some. The data contain 90,000 to 120,000 clones, approximately 90% of them singletons. The material sequenced was peripheral blood, taken after pregnancy. These receptors were obtained from a female donor with multiple sclerosis, enrolled in a pregnancy study.

V and J are TRBV7-6 and TRBJ2-1; no firm D call. Trimming took 5 bases from V and 4 from J, leaving 15 bases between them. Germline V gene data show CDR1 as SGHVS and CDR2 as FNYEAQ. The CDR3 is 15 residues long. This CDR3 reads CASSPPGVDYNEQFF. CDR3 sequence (DNA): TGTGCCAGCAGCCCCCCCGGAGTGGATTACAATGAGCAGTTCTTC.

CDR3 in DNA: TGTGCCATCAGTGAGTCGGCGGGGGACAGGGGGAATTCACCCCTCCACTTT. It encodes CAISESAGDRGNSPLHF. The chain links TRBV10-3 to TRBJ1-6, with 11 bases matching TRBD1. From germline, CDR1 is ENHRY and CDR2 SYGVKD. The length of the CDR3 is 17 residues. The V gene end was trimmed by 0 bases and the J gene end by 7 bases; junction bases not matched to a gene: 5.

This clone was observed a single time. The V call is TRBV7-9, the J call TRBJ2-1, with 14 bases fitting TRBD2. The CDR3 is 17 amino acids. After removal of 5 bases from V and 4 bases from J, the junction contained 7 bases not matched to a gene. CDR1 is SEHNR, CDR2 FQNEAQ, per germline (reference sequence). For the CDR3, the DNA is TGTGCCAGCAGCCAAAGACTAGCGGGGGGGCCTTACAATGAGCAGTTCTTC. Its translation is CASSQRLAGGPYNEQFF.

This clone was seen only a few times. This sequence joins TRBV7-6 and TRBJ1-6; 8 bases are shared with TRBD1. This CDR3 has 15 amino acids. Germline V gives CDR1 SGHVS, CDR2 FNYEAQ. With V trimmed by 3 bases and J by 6 bases, 4 bases remained unmatched. The CDR3 bases are TGTGCCAGCAGCTTGAACAGGGGGTTTAATTCACCCCTCCACTTT. The encoded protein is CASSLNRGFNSPLHF.

The chain uses TRBV5-4 and TRBJ2-3, with 10 nucleotides matching TRBD2. Germline CDR1 and CDR2: SGHNT and YYREEE (reference sequence). V shed 9 bases, J shed 3 bases, and the junction held 10 bases outside the gene matches. The CDR3 runs to 15 residues. The CDR3 nucleotides are TGTGCCACCCTCCGAGCGGGGGGGGCGACAGATACGCAGTATTTT. Residues: CATLRAGGATDTQYF.

CDR3 in amino acids: CASSSDGYEQYF. The CDR3 DNA follows: TGTGCCAGCAGCTCCGACGGGTACGAGCAGTACTTC. This sequence joins TRBV11-2 and TRBJ2-7; no firm D call. From germline, CDR1 is SGHAT and CDR2 FQNNGV. V gave up 4 bases and J gave up 4 bases, with 8 bases separating them. The CDR3 spans 12 residues.

The chain has TRBV7-3 and TRBJ2-3, with 9 positions matching TRBD2. Unmatched junction bases numbered 10, after V lost 5 bases and J lost 4 bases. This CDR3 comprises 16 residues. CDR1 is SGHTA, CDR2 FQGTGA, per germline. The CDR3 sequence: CASSRRGGGRADTQYF. CDR3 in DNA: TGTGCCAGCAGCCGGCGCGGGGGGGGTCGTGCAGATACGCAGTATTTT. Together with reference TRBV7-3 and TRBJ2-3, the CDR3 gives the full variable domain: GAGVSQTPSNKVTEKGKYVELRCDPISGHTALYWYRQSLGQGPEFLIYFQGTGAADDSGLPNDRFFAVRPEGSVSTLKIQRTERGDSAVYLCASSRRGGGRADTQYFGPGTRLTVL.

The genes are TRBV11-2 and TRBJ1-1; no clear D gene. Germline CDR1 SGHAT, CDR2 FQNNGV. Trimming removed 0 bases at V and 4 bases at J, with 9 bases between. CDR3 size: 14 residues. This CDR3 reads CASSLDPGSTEAFF. CDR3 DNA sequence: TGTGCCAGCAGCTTAGATCCGGGGTCCACTGAAGCTTTCTTT. Together with reference TRBV11-2 and TRBJ1-1, the CDR3 gives the full variable domain: EAGVAQSPRYKIIEKRQSVAFWCNPISGHATLYWYQQILGQGPKLLIQFQNNGVVDDSQLPKDRFSAERLKGVDSTLKIQPAKLEDSAVYLCASSLDPGSTEAFFGQGTRLTVV.

The chain joins TRBV6-6 to TRBJ1-5, with 9 bases fitting TRBD1. There are 15 residues in the CDR3. The junction had 5 bases not matched to a gene; V was cut back by 5 bases and J by 3 bases. Germline V lookup: CDR1 MNHNY, CDR2 SVGAGI (reference sequence). The CDR3 sequence: CASSPGQGNNQPQHF. The CDR3 nucleotides are TGTGCCAGCAGTCCGGGACAGGGAAACAATCAGCCCCAGCATTTT.

The chain couples TRBV5-1 to TRBJ2-4, with 8 bases fitting TRBD1. This CDR3 region has 15 residues. The germline gives CDR1 SGHRS, CDR2 YFSETQ. J was trimmed by 7 bases and V by 4 bases; bases with no gene match: 10. CDR3 nucleotides: TGCGCCAGCAGCGTATCTCAGGGACAGGAGAACATTCAGTACTTC. Residues: CASSVSQGQENIQYF.

The CDR3 coding sequence is TGTGCCAGCAGGTCGTTTCAGGGGCTGAACTCTGGGGCCAACGTCCTGACTTTC. This encodes CASRSFQGLNSGANVLTF. V is TRBV6-4 and J is TRBJ2-6, with a possible D match to TRBD1 (6 bases). Trimming cost V 6 bases and J 0 bases, with 18 bases left between them. The V gene's germline CDR1 is MRHNA and CDR2 SNTAGT. The CDR3 is 18 amino acids.

The chain couples TRBV9 to TRBJ1-5, with a weak D call TRBD1 (5 bases). CDR1 is SGDLS, CDR2 YYNGEE, per germline. With 0 bases removed from V and 7 bases from J, the gap between germline ends came to 11 bases. This CDR3 region has 14 residues. CDR3 nucleotide sequence: TGTGCCAGCAGCGTAGACCAGGGTGGGCAGCCCCAGCATTTT. This translates into CASSVDQGGQPQHF.